A single sample gave rise to the 21 T cell receptor beta chains below, sequenced in a study of blood T cell repertoires in COVID-19. Assay used: immunoSEQ multiplex PCR; TCRdb lists only in-frame clones, some missing. Seen here are about 80,000 clones, about four fifths observed once, and the top ten hold roughly 9%. The sample comprised peripheral blood. The receptors were gathered from a human donor in a cohort sampled during active COVID-19.

DNA of the CDR3: TGTGCCAGCAGTTCCCCGTTACGACGTGGGAGCTACGAGCAGTACTTC. Encoded protein: CASSSPLRRGSYEQYF. The gene calls are TRBV6-5 and TRBJ2-7; tentatively, D is TRBD2 (5 bases). CDR1 and CDR2 from the germline V gene are MNHEY and SVGAGI. V was cut by 4 bases and J by 3 bases, with 19 bases left in between. The CDR3 contains 16 residues.

DNA of the CDR3: TGTGCCAGCAGCTCTCGGACTAGCGGAGAGACCCAGTACTTC. It yields the protein CASSSRTSGETQYF. The V call is TRBV7-9, the J call TRBJ2-5; 10 bases fit TRBD2. Trimming took 4 bases from V and 4 from J; bases not matched to a gene: 3. The CDR3 is 14 residues long. Per germline, CDR1 SEHNR and CDR2 FQNEAQ (reference sequence).

The CDR3 loop reads CASSRGGIASYEQYF. Here the CDR3 DNA reads TGTGCCAGCAGTCGGGGGGGGATAGCGAGCTACGAGCAGTACTTC. This chain joins TRBV6-5 and TRBJ2-7, with 8 positions matching TRBD2. V was clipped by 5 bases and J by 3 bases; unmatched bases: 9. CDR3 length: 15 residues. Germline CDR1 and CDR2: MNHEY and SVGAGI.

The gene calls are TRBV6-1 and TRBJ2-3, with a tentative D call TRBD1 (6 bases). In germline, CDR1 is MNHNS, CDR2 SASEGT. Trimming took off 3 bases at V and 0 bases at J, with 13 bases between the two ends. This CDR3 region has 16 residues. CDR3 nucleotides: TGTGCCAGCAGTGAGGGGGCCTCGCGGAGCACAGATACGCAGTATTTT. Its translation is CASSEGASRSTDTQYF.

The V gene is TRBV7-9, the J gene TRBJ1-1, with D perhaps matching TRBD1 (5 bases). This CDR3 region has 14 residues. Looked up from germline, CDR1 is SEHNR and CDR2 is FQNEAQ (reference sequence). The V end was cut by 4 bases, the J end by 3 bases, with 12 bases between. CDR3: CASSSQGWDTEAFF. The DNA for the CDR3 is TGTGCCAGCAGCTCCCAGGGCTGGGACACTGAAGCTTTCTTT.

The V gene is TRBV19, the J gene TRBJ2-3; D not resolved. Germline CDR1 is LNHDA and CDR2 is SQIVND (reference sequence). V lost 2 bases to trimming and J lost 4 bases, with 10 bases between them. This CDR3 contains 14 residues. The CDR3 region has the DNA TGTGCCAGTAGTATAAACCGAGAACCAGATACGCAGTATTTT. This encodes CASSINREPDTQYF.

The rearrangement links TRBV2 to TRBJ1-6, with 9 positions matching TRBD1. The CDR3 is made up of 16 amino acids. Germline V lookup: CDR1 SNHLY, CDR2 FYNNEI. V dropped 6 bases and J dropped 6; count of bases not matched to a gene: 9. CDR3 amino acids: CASRGTGTGSNSPLHF. The CDR3 bases are TGTGCCAGCAGGGGGACCGGGACAGGGAGTAATTCACCCCTCCACTTT.

This chain connects TRBV6-4 to TRBJ2-6, with D perhaps matching TRBD1 (6 bases). CDR1 is MRHNA and CDR2 is SNTAGT in the germline V gene. The CDR3 covers 19 residues. Trimming took off 5 bases at V and 2 bases at J, with 22 bases between the two ends. CDR3 in amino acids: CASSKEPRTVKTGANVLTF. Here the CDR3 DNA reads TGTGCCAGCAGTAAAGAGCCGCGGACAGTGAAGACTGGGGCCAACGTCCTGACTTTC.

This rearrangement joins TRBV7-3 to TRBJ2-7, with D maybe TRBD1 (7 bases). The germline V gene has CDR1 SGHTA and CDR2 FQGTGA. The length of the CDR3 is 13 residues. The V end was cut by 2 bases, the J end by 6 bases, with 11 bases between. The CDR3 is CASSLGRTGEQYF. The DNA for the CDR3 is TGTGCCAGCAGCTTAGGGAGGACAGGCGAGCAGTACTTC.

J is TRBJ2-2 and V is TRBV24-1, with 8 bases identical to TRBD1. Germline CDR1 reads KGHDR; CDR2 reads SFDVKD. The trim removed 3 bases at V and 1 base at J, leaving 6 bases unmatched. The CDR3 contains 17 residues. The chain's CDR3 is CATSDPTGGMNTGELFF. The CDR3 region has the DNA TGTGCCACCAGTGATCCCACAGGGGGAATGAACACCGGGGAGCTGTTTTTT.

The chain combines TRBV6-5 with TRBJ2-6, with D possibly TRBD1 on 6 matching bases. The V gene's germline CDR1 is MNHEY and CDR2 SVGAGI. Trimming removed 6 bases at V and 4 bases at J, with 13 bases between. CDR3 length: 15 residues. This chain's CDR3 is CASRATGKGANVLTF. The CDR3 coding sequence is TGTGCCAGCAGAGCTACAGGGAAAGGGGCCAACGTCCTGACTTTC.

V and J are TRBV6-6 and TRBJ2-7; tentative D call: TRBD1 (6 bases). Germline values: CDR1 MNHNY, CDR2 SVGAGI (reference sequence). The CDR3 runs 14 residues. Between the trimmed V and J ends, which lost 4 bases and 7 bases, there was a span of 17 bases. CDR3: CASSSYQGLQEQYF. DNA for the CDR3: TGTGCCAGCAGTTCCTACCAGGGGCTTCAGGAGCAGTACTTC.

The V call is TRBV5-8, the J call TRBJ2-1, with TRBD2 identical over 12 bases. V gave up 4 bases and J gave up 0 bases; unmatched junction bases: 2. Germline assignment: CDR1 SGHTS and CDR2 YDEGEE. This CDR3 region has 16 residues. CDR3: CASSRLAGVSYNEQFF. The CDR3 DNA reads as TGTGCCAGCAGCCGACTAGCGGGGGTCTCCTACAATGAGCAGTTCTTC.

This clone was counted once. The genes are TRBV5-1 and TRBJ2-1, with TRBD2 identical over 7 bases. In germline, CDR1 is SGHRS, CDR2 YFSETQ. Losses at the gene ends were 0 bases for V and 0 bases for J; bases not matched to a gene: 9. There are 18 residues in the CDR3. CDR3 sequence: CASSLVVAGQSSYNEQFF. CDR3 nucleotides: TGCGCCAGCAGCTTGGTGGTAGCGGGCCAGAGCTCCTACAATGAGCAGTTCTTC.

The genes are TRBV14 and TRBJ1-6; D gene ambiguous. Deletions cut 4 bases from V and 0 bases from J, with 7 bases between. Germline V lookup: CDR1 SGHDN, CDR2 FVKESK. This CDR3 contains 15 residues. The CDR3, as DNA: TGTGCCAGCAGCCCCTCTAGCTCCTATAATTCACCCCTCCACTTT. Its protein is CASSPSSSYNSPLHF. The full variable domain, with the rest looked up from reference TRBV14 and TRBJ1-6, is EAGVTQFPSHSVIEKGQTVTLRCDPISGHDNLYWYRRVMGKEIKFLLHFVKESKQDESGMPNNRFLAERTGGTYSTLKVQPAELEDSGVYFCASSPSSSYNSPLHFGNGTRLTVT.

V is TRBV2 and J is TRBJ2-2; 7 bases match TRBD1. This CDR3 is built from 14 residues. Per germline, CDR1 SNHLY and CDR2 FYNNEI. The ends lost 9 bases at V and 0 bases at J; junction bases unmatched: 4. CDR3 region: CASLQGPNTGELFF. For the CDR3, the DNA is TGTGCCAGTCTACAGGGGCCGAACACCGGGGAGCTGTTTTTT.

The V call is TRBV4-2, the J call TRBJ1-2; 10 bases fit TRBD1. Germline V gene data show CDR1 as LGHNA and CDR2 as YNFKEQ. The CDR3 is 14 amino acids. With 5 bases clipped from V and 3 bases from J, the junction kept 3 bases outside the gene matches. CDR3 bases: TGTGCCAGCAGCGAGACAGGGGGCCACTATGGCTACACCTTC. This encodes CASSETGGHYGYTF.

The chain employs TRBV7-9 and TRBJ2-7; D may be TRBD2 (5 bases). Germline lookup yields CDR1 SEHNR and CDR2 FQNEAQ (reference sequence). CDR3 length: 14 amino acids. V shed 6 bases and J shed 0 bases, with 12 bases lying between them. The CDR3, as DNA: TGTGCCAGCAGATTGTATGGGAGCTCCTACGAGCAGTACTTC. Translating it yields CASRLYGSSYEQYF.

The rearrangement links TRBV5-4 to TRBJ1-6; D gene uncertain. Trimming took off 0 bases at V and 0 bases at J, with 7 bases between the two ends. There are 16 residues in the CDR3. Looked up from germline, CDR1 is SGHNT and CDR2 is YYREEE (reference sequence). CDR3 in amino acids: CASSLAGSSYNSPLHF. CDR3 nucleotides: TGTGCCAGCAGCTTGGCGGGGAGCTCCTATAATTCACCCCTCCACTTT.

Regarding this clone: Its ends do not fully match the called genes, so a read error is possible. The chain joins TRBV6-1 to TRBJ1-6, with D perhaps TRBD1 (5 bases). This CDR3 is built from 15 residues. CDR1 is MNHNS and CDR2 is SASEGT in the germline V gene. The CDR3 region has the DNA TGTGCCAGCAGAGAAGGGGACTCAGCAACGTCACCCCTCCACTTT. This codes for CASREGDSATSPLHF.

The chain combines TRBV5-5 with TRBJ2-7; 11 nucleotides match TRBD1. In germline, CDR1 is SGHKS, CDR2 YYEKEE (reference sequence). The V gene end was trimmed by 7 bases and the J gene end by 7 bases; junction bases not matched to a gene: 4. The CDR3 spans 12 residues. CDR3 in amino acids: CASGQGAWEQYF. Here the CDR3 DNA reads TGTGCCAGCGGACAGGGGGCGTGGGAGCAGTACTTC.